This T cell receptor beta chain was recovered during a study of shared clonotypes between healthy human individuals. Study overall: The donors, two women and three men, were aged 18 to 49.

Points from the study as a whole: Memory subsets generally showed smaller estimated richness than naive subsets did.

With respect to this clone: Its specificity is unknown.

As processed by the authors: Junction-only sequences without quality scores came from ImmunoSEQ, so filtering differed. Sequenced by immunoSEQ multiplex PCR; TCRdb stores in-frame clones only, minus some. V and J calls and clone size come straight from that table; D and trimming were deduced from the DNA. The sample records about a million clones, 60% to 85% being singletons. The CDR3 runs to 12 residues. The V end lost 4 bases, the J end lost 7 bases, and 10 bases lay between the germline ends. Germline V gives CDR1 SGHTA, CDR2 FQGNSA. The V call is TRBV7-2, the J call TRBJ1-2; no firm D call. The sequence was collected from a man aged 18 to 35 in good health. Some clones in this sample may be carry-over from other donors' samples. Sample: memory CD4+ T cells from PBMCs. The subset denotes: CD45RA-negative fraction. CDR3 sequence: CASSSRWSGYTF. The CDR3 nucleotides are TGTGCCAGCAGCTCTAGGTGGAGTGGCTACACCTTC.